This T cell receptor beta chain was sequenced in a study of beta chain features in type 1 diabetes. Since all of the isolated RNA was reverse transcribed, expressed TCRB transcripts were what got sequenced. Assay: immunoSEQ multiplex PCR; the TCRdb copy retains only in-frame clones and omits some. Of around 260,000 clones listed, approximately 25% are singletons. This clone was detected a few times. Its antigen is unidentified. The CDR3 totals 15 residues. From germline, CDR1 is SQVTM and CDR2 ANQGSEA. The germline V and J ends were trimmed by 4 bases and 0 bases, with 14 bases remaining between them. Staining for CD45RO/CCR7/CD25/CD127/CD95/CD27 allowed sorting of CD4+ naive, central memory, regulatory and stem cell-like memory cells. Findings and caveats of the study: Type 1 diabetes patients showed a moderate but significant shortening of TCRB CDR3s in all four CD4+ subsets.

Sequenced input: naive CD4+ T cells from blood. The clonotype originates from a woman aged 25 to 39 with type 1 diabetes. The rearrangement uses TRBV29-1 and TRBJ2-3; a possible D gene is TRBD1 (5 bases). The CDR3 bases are TGCAGCGTTGCAGGGTTTACCTCAAGCACAGATACGCAGTATTTT. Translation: CSVAGFTSSTDTQYF.